The sequence of this TCR beta chain was determined in a study of T cells after yellow fever vaccination. For TCR, cDNA came from 5'RACE template switching, which added a universal primer site and UMIs. One entry per CDR3 protein, called by TCRdb with MiXCR from the 5' RACE reads. The table shows around 590,000 distinct CDR3 sequences, with 10% to 15% occurring only once. Points from the study as a whole: There was a small share of clonotypes that showed up in both the CD4 and CD8 compartments. A weaker secondary response peaked on day 5, the primary on day 15. Most clones from primary vaccination were detected again post-booster (roughly 96% CD4, around 88% CD8).

This CDR3 has 15 amino acids. This clonotype was seen a handful of times. Its antigen is not identified. One end of the junction does not line up with germline, which may come from a read error. The J gene is TRBJ1-1, the V gene TRBV12-3 or TRBV12-4; a weak D match, TRBD1 (5 bases). The input for sequencing was PBMCs, taken on the day of the yellow fever booster vaccination. The source is a man between 25 and 39 years old who received the YFV17D yellow fever vaccine. CDR3 amino acids: CASLRREGLYAEAFF. For the CDR3, the DNA is TGCGCCAGCCTCCGCAGGGAAGGGCTATACGCTGAAGCTTTCTTT.